One sample yielded the 25 T cell receptor beta chains listed below, sequenced in a study of cytomegalovirus exposure and HLA in healthy donors. TCRdb's copy holds only in-frame clones and misses some; the assay was immunoSEQ multiplex PCR. The data show about 160,000 clones, under 90% seen once. The material sequenced was PBMCs. These receptors all stem from a man aged 18 to 29 in good health and CMV-seropositive.

This clone was counted once. V is TRBV5-1 and J is TRBJ2-1; a weak D match, TRBD1 (5 bases). Between the trimmed V and J ends, which lost 0 bases and 4 bases, there was a span of 11 bases. From germline, CDR1 is SGHRS and CDR2 YFSETQ. This CDR3 comprises 15 residues. The CDR3 bases are TGCGCCAGCAGCTTGGCCTTTCAGGGATACAATGAGCAGTTCTTC. Translated: CASSLAFQGYNEQFF.

Regarding this clone: The germline gene is not matched at one end of the junction; a read error may be the cause. The chain joins TRBV20-1 to TRBJ2-7; perhaps TRBD2 as D (5 bases). Germline V lookup: CDR1 DFQATT, CDR2 SNEGSKA (reference sequence). This CDR3 has 11 residues. This CDR3 reads CSARDGLLFNF. The CDR3 region has the DNA TGCAGTGCTAGAGATGGACTCCTTTTTAACTTC.

The J gene is TRBJ2-7, the V gene TRBV6-1, with D possibly being TRBD2 (6 bases). Trimming cost V 7 bases and J 3 bases, with 16 bases left between them. CDR1 MNHNS and CDR2 SASEGT come from the germline V gene. The CDR3 extends over 14 amino acids. Here the CDR3 reads CASTPSAGIYEQYF. DNA for the CDR3: TGTGCCAGCACTCCCTCCGCGGGGATCTACGAGCAGTACTTC.

The rearrangement links TRBV28 to TRBJ1-1; D is unclear. The CDR3 runs to 14 residues. Germline CDR1 MDHEN, CDR2 SYDVKM. Deletions cut 7 bases from V and 0 bases from J, with 12 bases between. The CDR3 region is CASILPGVNTEAFF. The CDR3 DNA reads as TGTGCCAGCATCCTCCCCGGGGTGAACACTGAAGCTTTCTTT.

This chain links TRBV27 with TRBJ1-1; D not resolved. This CDR3 is 13 amino acids long. V was trimmed by 6 bases and J by 4 bases, leaving 12 bases between them. Germline lookup yields CDR1 MNHEY and CDR2 SMNVEV (reference sequence). CDR3 loop: CASRFPGSTEAFF. CDR3 nucleotides: TGTGCCAGCAGATTCCCGGGGAGCACTGAAGCTTTCTTT.

The chain is built from TRBV13 and TRBJ1-2; D remains ambiguous. This CDR3 comprises 14 residues. Trimming cost V 5 bases and J 6 bases, with 16 bases left between them. The germline CDR1 and CDR2 sequences are PRHDT and FYEKMQ (reference sequence). CDR3 sequence reads: CASSIVRWGDGYTF. CDR3 coding DNA: TGTGCCAGCAGCATCGTCCGTTGGGGAGATGGCTACACCTTC.

This chain links TRBV10-2 with TRBJ2-7; TRBD1 agrees at 8 bases. Germline V gene data show CDR1 as WSHSY and CDR2 as SAAADI. The ends lost 7 bases at V and 4 bases at J; junction bases unmatched: 21. The CDR3 sequence is 18 residues long. Here the CDR3 DNA reads TGCGCCAGCATCCGGCCCGGACAGGGACCCTCCCTGTTGTACGAGCAGTACTTC. Amino acids: CASIRPGQGPSLLYEQYF.

The rearrangement joins TRBV10-3 to TRBJ2-2; 7 nucleotides line up with TRBD2. The CDR3 is 13 residues long. Germline lookup yields CDR1 ENHRY and CDR2 SYGVKD. Unmatched junction bases numbered 2, after V lost 5 bases and J lost 5 bases. CDR3 in DNA: TGTGCCATCAGTAGCGGGGATACCGGGGAGCTGTTTTTT. It codes for CAISSGDTGELFF.

The V call is TRBV5-4, the J call TRBJ2-1, with D possibly matching TRBD2 (7 bases). With 3 bases removed from V and 3 bases from J, the gap between germline ends came to 16 bases. The germline V gene has CDR1 SGHNT and CDR2 YYREEE (reference sequence). This CDR3 is built from 16 residues. CDR3: CASSSGLGGNYNEQFF. The CDR3 nucleotides are TGTGCCAGCAGCTCAGGACTAGGGGGAAACTACAATGAGCAGTTCTTC. Combining the CDR3 with reference TRBV5-4 and TRBJ2-1 gives the whole variable domain ETGVTQSPTHLIKTRGQQVTLRCSSQSGHNTVSWYQQALGQGPQFIFQYYREEENGRGNFPPRFSGLQFPNYSSELNVNALELDDSALYLCASSSGLGGNYNEQFFGPGTRLTVL.

This chain uses TRBV23-1 with TRBJ2-7, with TRBD1 as a possible D gene (6 bases). TRBV23-1 is an ORF for which the function is uncertain. This CDR3 is built from 15 residues. Trimming pared 8 bases from V and 3 bases from J, leaving 20 bases between. The CDR3 region is CASCVNRDNYYEQYF. The CDR3 DNA sequence: TGCGCCAGCTGCGTAAACCGGGACAATTACTACGAGCAGTACTTC.

About this clone itself: The sample carries other DNA sequences with the same CDR3. CDR3 sequence reads: CASSLTDSYEQYF. The CDR3 bases are TGCGCCAGCAGCTTGACAGACTCCTACGAGCAGTACTTC. The chain links TRBV5-1 to TRBJ2-7; D is undetermined. Per the germline V gene, CDR1 is SGHRS and CDR2 is YFSETQ. This CDR3 has 13 amino acids. Trimming pared 1 base from V and 0 bases from J, leaving 5 bases between.

The J gene is TRBJ2-7, the V gene TRBV7-8, with 7 bases identical to TRBD2. CDR1 SGHVS and CDR2 FQNEAQ come from the germline V gene. After removal of 0 bases from V and 0 bases from J, the junction contained 5 bases not matched to a gene. The CDR3 has 16 amino acids. This CDR3 is CASSLAVAGSSYEQYF. For the CDR3, the DNA is TGTGCCAGCAGCTTAGCAGTAGCGGGCAGCTCCTACGAGCAGTACTTC.

V and J are TRBV11-1 and TRBJ2-7; 8 bases fit TRBD1. CDR3 length: 14 residues. V lost 5 bases to trimming and J lost 4 bases; unmatched junction nucleotides: 7. CDR1 and CDR2 from the germline V gene are SGHAT and FQDESV (reference sequence). In DNA, the CDR3 is TGTGCCAGCAGCCCCGACAGGGGTCCTTACGAGCAGTACTTC. Protein sequence: CASSPDRGPYEQYF. The full variable domain, in which reference TRBV11-1 and TRBJ2-7 provide the parts outside the CDR3, is EAEVAQSPRYKITEKSQAVAFWCDPISGHATLYWYRQILGQGPELLVQFQDESVVDDSQLPKDRFSAERLKGVDSTLKIQPAELGDSAMYLCASSPDRGPYEQYFGPGTRLTVT.

The gene calls are TRBV4-1 and TRBJ2-7; TRBD2 matches at 10 bases. CDR3 length equals 18 residues. Per the germline V gene, CDR1 is MGHRA and CDR2 is YSYEKL. The V segment lost 1 base and the J segment 2 bases; nucleotides outside the gene matches: 11. The CDR3 region has the DNA TGCGCCAGCAGCCAAGGGGGAGTCACCAGCGGGAGGGCCTACGAGCAGTACTTC. This encodes CASSQGGVTSGRAYEQYF.

The rearrangement links TRBV2 to TRBJ2-1; D is undetermined. Germline loops: CDR1 SNHLY, CDR2 FYNNEI. The V end was cut by 7 bases, the J end by 2 bases, with 12 bases between. The CDR3 runs 14 residues. The CDR3 reads CASNAGRTYNEQFF. CDR3 nucleotides: TGTGCCAGCAATGCTGGCCGAACCTACAATGAGCAGTTCTTC.

The chain employs TRBV5-1 and TRBJ2-1; D call uncertain. There are 15 residues in the CDR3. Germline-derived CDR1 and CDR2 are SGHRS and YFSETQ. V dropped 0 bases and J dropped 7 bases, with 14 bases sitting between them. The CDR3 is CASSLDPGSENEQFF. The CDR3 DNA reads as TGCGCCAGCAGCTTGGATCCCGGTAGTGAAAATGAGCAGTTCTTC.

This clone has more than one count but fewer than ten. The chain uses TRBV5-4 and TRBJ2-7; D possibly corresponds to TRBD2 (6 bases). CDR1 and CDR2 (germline): SGHNT, YYREEE (reference sequence). The ends were cut back, 1 base at V and 5 bases at J, with 7 bases in the middle. The CDR3 has 12 amino acids. The CDR3 nucleotides read TGTGCCAGCAGCTTGTCGGGGGACGAGCAGTACTTC. Encoded protein: CASSLSGDEQYF. Based on the CDR3 plus reference TRBV5-4 and TRBJ2-7, the full variable domain is ETGVTQSPTHLIKTRGQQVTLRCSSQSGHNTVSWYQQALGQGPQFIFQYYREEENGRGNFPPRFSGLQFPNYSSELNVNALELDDSALYLCASSLSGDEQYFGPGTRLTVT.

This clone has just a few counts. V gene TRBV9 combines with J gene TRBJ1-2; TRBD1 agrees at 8 bases. The CDR3 loop spans 13 amino acids. Germline V gene lookup returns CDR1 SGDLS and CDR2 YYNGEE. The junction had 3 bases not matched to a gene; V was cut back by 4 bases and J by 4 bases. CDR3 loop: CASSMGQVYGYTF. Written as DNA, the CDR3 is TGTGCCAGCAGCATGGGACAGGTCTATGGCTACACCTTC. Combining the CDR3 with reference TRBV9 and TRBJ1-2 gives the whole variable domain DSGVTQTPKHLITATGQRVTLRCSPRSGDLSVYWYQQSLDQGLQFLIQYYNGEERAKGNILERFSAQQFPDLHSELNLSSLELGDSALYFCASSMGQVYGYTFGSGTRLTVV.

V usage is TRBV11-2 and J usage is TRBJ2-7; 8 bases map to TRBD2. The CDR3 loop spans 15 amino acids. Germline values: CDR1 SGHAT, CDR2 FQNNGV. V shed 1 base and J 1 base; nucleotides not matched to a gene: 3. CDR3 DNA sequence: TGTGCCAGCAGCTTAGGGCTAGCGGGTTCCTACGAGCAGTACTTC. Translating it yields CASSLGLAGSYEQYF.

The V gene is TRBV10-3, the J gene TRBJ2-2; 11 nucleotides match TRBD2. This CDR3 is built from 14 residues. V was pared by 10 bases and J by 2 bases, with 3 bases of the junction left unmatched. Germline V lookup: CDR1 ENHRY, CDR2 SYGVKD. The CDR3 loop reads CATGLAENTGELFF. The CDR3 DNA follows: TGTGCCACGGGACTAGCGGAAAACACCGGGGAGCTGTTTTTT.

The chain uses TRBV23-1 and TRBJ1-4; D perhaps matches TRBD1 (6 bases). TRBV23-1 is reported as an ORF; its role is uncertain. The CDR3 length is 15 residues. Trimming pared 0 bases from V and 5 bases from J, leaving 10 bases between. The CDR3: CASSQSHRDNEKLFF. The CDR3 DNA follows: TGCGCCAGCAGTCAATCCCACAGGGACAATGAAAAACTGTTTTTT.

The CDR3 loop reads CATSVIRDRETETQYF. DNA of the CDR3: TGTGCCACCTCGGTAATACGGGACAGGGAGACGGAGACCCAGTACTTC. V is TRBV9 and J is TRBJ2-5; 9 bases fit TRBD1. V was clipped by 9 bases and J by 5 bases; unmatched bases: 17. This CDR3 is built from 16 residues. Germline lookup yields CDR1 SGDLS and CDR2 YYNGEE.

This clone has only one observation. This rearrangement joins TRBV6-1 to TRBJ2-7, with TRBD1 identical over 8 bases. This CDR3 has 13 residues. After removal of 7 bases from V and 4 bases from J, the junction contained 6 bases not matched to a gene. Germline-derived CDR1 and CDR2 are MNHNS and SASEGT. CDR3 coding DNA: TGTGCCAGCAAAGGGACAGGAGATTACGAGCAGTACTTC. Residues: CASKGTGDYEQYF.

This clone was counted a few times. The gene calls are TRBV6-5 and TRBJ2-7; D uncertain. CDR1 MNHEY and CDR2 SVGAGI come from the germline V gene. Trimming cost V 0 bases and J 3 bases, with 6 bases left between them. The CDR3 has 13 residues. The CDR3, as DNA: TGTGCCAGCAGTTACTCGAGGAACTACGAGCAGTACTTC. Encoded protein: CASSYSRNYEQYF.

The J gene is TRBJ2-5, the V gene TRBV5-6; TRBD2 matches 10 bases. The germline gives CDR1 SGHDT, CDR2 YYEEEE. The CDR3 spans 14 residues. Unmatched junction bases numbered 0, after V lost 0 bases and J lost 4 bases. CDR3 loop: CASSLGLAGETQYF. The CDR3 DNA reads TGTGCCAGCAGCTTGGGACTAGCGGGAGAGACCCAGTACTTC.